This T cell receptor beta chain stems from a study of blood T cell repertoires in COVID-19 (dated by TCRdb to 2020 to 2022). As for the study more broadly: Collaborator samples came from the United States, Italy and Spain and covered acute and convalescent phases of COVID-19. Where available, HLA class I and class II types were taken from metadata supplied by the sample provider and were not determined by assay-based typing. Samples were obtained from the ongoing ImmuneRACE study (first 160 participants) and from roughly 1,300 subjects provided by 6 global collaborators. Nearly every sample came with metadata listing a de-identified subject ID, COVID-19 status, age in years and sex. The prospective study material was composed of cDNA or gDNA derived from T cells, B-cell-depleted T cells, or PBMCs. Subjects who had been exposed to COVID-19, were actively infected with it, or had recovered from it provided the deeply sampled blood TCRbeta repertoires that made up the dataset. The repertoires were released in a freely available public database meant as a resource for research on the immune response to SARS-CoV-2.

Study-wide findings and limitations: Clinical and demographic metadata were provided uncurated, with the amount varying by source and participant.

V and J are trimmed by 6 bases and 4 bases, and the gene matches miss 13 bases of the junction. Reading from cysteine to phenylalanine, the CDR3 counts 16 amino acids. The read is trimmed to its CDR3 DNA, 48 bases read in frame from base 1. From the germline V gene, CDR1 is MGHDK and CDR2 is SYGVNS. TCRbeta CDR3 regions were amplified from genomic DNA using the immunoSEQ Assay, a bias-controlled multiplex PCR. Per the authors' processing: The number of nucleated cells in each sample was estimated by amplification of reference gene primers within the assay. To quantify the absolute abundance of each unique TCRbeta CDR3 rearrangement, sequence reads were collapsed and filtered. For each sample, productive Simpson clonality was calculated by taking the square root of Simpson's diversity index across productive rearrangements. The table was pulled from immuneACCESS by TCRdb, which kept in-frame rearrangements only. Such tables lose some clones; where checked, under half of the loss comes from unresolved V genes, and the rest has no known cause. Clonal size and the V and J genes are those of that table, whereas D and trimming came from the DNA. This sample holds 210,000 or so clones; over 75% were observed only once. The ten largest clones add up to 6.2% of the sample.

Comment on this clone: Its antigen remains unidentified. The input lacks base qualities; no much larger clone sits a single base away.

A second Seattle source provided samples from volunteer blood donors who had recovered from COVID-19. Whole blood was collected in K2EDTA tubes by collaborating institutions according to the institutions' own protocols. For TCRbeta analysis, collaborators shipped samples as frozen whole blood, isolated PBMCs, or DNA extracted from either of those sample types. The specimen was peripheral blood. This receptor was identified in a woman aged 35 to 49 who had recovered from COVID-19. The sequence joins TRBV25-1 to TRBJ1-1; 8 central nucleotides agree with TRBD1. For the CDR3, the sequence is CASSPGTGAYSTEAFF. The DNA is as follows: TGTGCCAGCAGCCCCGGGACAGGTGCGTATAGCACTGAAGCTTTCTTT.